Listed here are 5 T cell receptor beta chains from one sample, sequenced in a study of cytomegalovirus exposure and HLA in healthy donors. The PCR employed 60 Vbeta primers together with 13 Jbeta primers. Using immunoSEQ multiplex PCR, the repertoire was profiled, and TCRdb retains in-frame clones only, with some absent. This table has roughly 190,000 clones, about three quarters appearing once. The specimen sequenced was PBMCs. The receptors originated from a middle-aged woman in good health and CMV-seronegative.

CDR3 sequence: CASREQFPGANVLTF. CDR3 in DNA: TGTGCCAGCAGGGAACAGTTTCCTGGGGCCAACGTCCTGACTTTC. The chain joins TRBV7-3 to TRBJ2-6; no definite D call. The germline CDR1 and CDR2 sequences are SGHTA and FQGTGA. Trimming cost V 6 bases and J 2 bases, with 11 bases left between them. CDR3 length: 15 amino acids.

This clone was counted a few times. This chain connects TRBV30 to TRBJ2-2, with 7 bases fitting TRBD1. The germline V gene has CDR1 GTSNPN and CDR2 SVGIG (reference sequence). J lost 6 bases, V lost 3 bases, and 4 bases had no gene match. This CDR3 contains 13 residues. CDR3 sequence (DNA): TGTGCCTGGAGGACAGGGTGGGCCGGGGAGCTGTTTTTT. Protein: CAWRTGWAGELFF.

The CDR3 DNA sequence: TGCGCCAGCAGCCAAGCCCAAAATCAGCCCCAGCATTTT. Encoded protein: CASSQAQNQPQHF. The chain links TRBV4-3 to TRBJ1-5; D gene ambiguous. With 1 base removed from V and 4 bases from J, the gap between germline ends came to 5 bases. This CDR3 contains 13 residues. Germline loops: CDR1 LGHNA, CDR2 YSLEER.

The chain has TRBV15 and TRBJ1-5; 8 nucleotides align to TRBD1. Germline-derived CDR1 and CDR2 are LNHNV and YYDKDF (reference sequence). The CDR3 totals 14 residues. The V gene end was trimmed by 0 bases and the J gene end by 6 bases; junction bases not matched to a gene: 1. The CDR3 DNA reads TGTGCCACCAGCAGAGATCAGGGGGCTCAGCCCCAGCATTTT. This codes for CATSRDQGAQPQHF.

The DNA for the CDR3 is TGTGCCAGCAGGGGCAGCGGGAGGGGCTACAATGAGCAGTTCTTC. As protein: CASRGSGRGYNEQFF. The rearrangement links TRBV11-3 to TRBJ2-1, with TRBD2 matching 10 bases. This CDR3 has 15 residues. Germline lookup yields CDR1 SGHNT and CDR2 YENEEA. J was trimmed by 3 bases and V by 6 bases; bases with no gene match: 5.